The clone carrying this T cell receptor beta chain appeared a few times. Antigen: not known. The CDR3 spans 16 residues. J lost 7 bases, V lost 4 bases, and 11 bases had no gene match. The germline CDR1 and CDR2 sequences are SGHNT and YYREEE (reference sequence). The CDR3 regions of TCR beta were amplified from RNA transcripts. Primed by the HTBI set, a first-round RT-PCR was run on the TCR CDR3. TCRdb processed the multiplex PCR reads anew with MiXCR; each CDR3 protein has one entry. The data show some 620,000 distinct CDR3 sequences, about a sixth seen once. The sample comes from a study of T cells in Graves' hyperthyroidism and ophthalmopathy. Overall study findings and caveats: Ophthalmopathy was distinguished from stable hyperthyroidism by 13 V-J signatures. Most thyroid clonotypes expanded above 0.001 were also detected in blood.

The V and J genes are TRBV5-4 and TRBJ2-1, with 10 bases lining up with TRBD2. The sequencing input was blood. The receptor's source is a woman aged 25 to 39 with Graves' hyperthyroidism. The CDR3, as DNA: TGTGCCAGCAGCGCGGTACTAGCGGGAATGGAAAATGAGCAGTTCTTC. Its translation: CASSAVLAGMENEQFF.